This TCR beta chain comes out of a study of graft-versus-host responses after intestinal transplantation. Study information: Among the recipients, all got anti-thymocyte globulin induction and then tacrolimus and steroids for about three years.

Trimming stripped 0 bases from V and 8 bases from J, with 19 bases between. This CDR3 comprises 17 residues. Germline loops: CDR1 SGHDN, CDR2 FVKESK. Profiled with immunoSEQ multiplex PCR; TCRdb holds only in-frame clones, not every one. The sample has 25,000 to 35,000 clones; approximately 90% are singletons. The rearrangement joins TRBV14 to TRBJ1-4; no firm D call. The sequencing here drew on PBMCs, taken 450 to 460 days after intestinal transplantation. This TCR was recovered from a human patient who received an intestinal transplant, so some T cells may come from the graft donor. The CDR3 DNA sequence: TGTGCCAGCAGCCAAGATCTAGGTCGGCAAGGTCGGGAAAAACTGTTTTTT. Translating gives CASSQDLGRQGREKLFF.